The next 20 T cell receptor beta chains were all read from a single sample in a study of Ad26.COV2.S vaccination and SARS-CoV-2 variants. Treatment: around 19 received Ad26.COV2.S at low or high dose, single or two shots; a few received placebo; per-sample allocation not given. At day 63 after the first vaccine or placebo injection, samples were drawn. Clones were read by immunoSEQ multiplex PCR, and TCRdb kept only the in-frame ones, dropping some. The sample gives about 680,000 clones, around 89% of which show up once; nearly 1.5% is in the top ten. The input for sequencing was peripheral blood, taken in a trial of Ad26.COV2.S vaccine versus placebo. The receptor set was obtained from a person between 18 and 65 years old who received the Ad26.COV2.S COVID-19 vaccine or a placebo.

V gene TRBV3-1 (or the pseudogene TRBV3-2) combines with J gene TRBJ1-2; D is ambiguous. V dropped 3 bases and J dropped 2 bases, with 10 bases sitting between them. This CDR3 region has 14 residues. Looked up from germline, CDR1 is LGHDT and CDR2 is YNNKEL (reference sequence). As DNA, the CDR3 is TGTGCCAGCAGCCAGGTCGGGTGGAACTATGGCTACACCTTC. Residues: CASSQVGWNYGYTF.

This clone showed up just once. The chain couples TRBV6-5 to TRBJ2-1; tentative D call: TRBD1 (5 bases). The V end lost 2 bases, the J end lost 4 bases, and 9 bases lay between the germline ends. The CDR3 runs to 14 residues. Germline V gives CDR1 MNHEY, CDR2 SVGAGI. CDR3 region: CASSYVGVYNEQFF. Here the CDR3 DNA reads TGTGCCAGCAGTTACGTAGGGGTGTACAATGAGCAGTTCTTC.

The V and J genes are TRBV5-1 and TRBJ2-3; perhaps TRBD1 as D (5 bases). V gave up 0 bases and J gave up 3 bases, with 11 bases separating them. Germline lookup yields CDR1 SGHRS and CDR2 YFSETQ. The CDR3 spans 15 residues. CDR3 amino acids: CASSLGGGTTDTQYF. In DNA form, the CDR3 reads TGCGCCAGCAGCTTGGGGGGCGGAACAACAGATACGCAGTATTTT.

This chain links TRBV4-2 with TRBJ2-3; 9 nucleotides line up with TRBD2. The germline V gene has CDR1 LGHNA and CDR2 YNFKEQ. Trimming at V came to 1 base and at J to 1 base, leaving 12 bases not matched to a gene. CDR3 length: 19 residues. The CDR3 is CASSQVLGVLAGGTDTQYF. Written as DNA, the CDR3 is TGTGCCAGCAGCCAAGTGTTAGGGGTGTTAGCGGGGGGCACAGATACGCAGTATTTT.

This clone came up once. V is TRBV29-1 and J is TRBJ2-7, with TRBD1 matching 8 bases. Per the germline V gene, CDR1 is SQVTM and CDR2 is ANQGSEA. With 8 bases clipped from V and 4 bases from J, the junction kept 7 bases outside the gene matches. The CDR3 spans 12 residues. The CDR3 bases are TGCAGCTTCCGGACAGGGCAGTACGAGCAGTACTTC. Its protein product is CSFRTGQYEQYF.

V gene TRBV5-4 combines with J gene TRBJ2-6; 8 bases fit TRBD2. The CDR3 spans 16 residues. V lost 2 bases to trimming and J lost 2 bases; unmatched junction nucleotides: 3. Germline loops: CDR1 SGHNT, CDR2 YYREEE (reference sequence). The CDR3 sequence is CASSFPGGAGANVLTF. The CDR3 bases are TGTGCCAGCAGCTTCCCGGGGGGGGCTGGGGCCAACGTCCTGACTTTC.

This sequence joins TRBV7-2 and TRBJ2-2; 9 bases fit TRBD2. The CDR3 is 15 amino acids. The V gene end was trimmed by 7 bases and the J gene end by 1 base; junction bases not matched to a gene: 4. Germline V lookup: CDR1 SGHTA, CDR2 FQGNSA. CDR3 DNA sequence: TGTGCCAGCAAGAGACTAGCGGAGAACACCGGGGAGCTGTTTTTT. This gives the protein CASKRLAENTGELFF.

This chain uses TRBV5-6 with TRBJ1-1; TRBD1 aligns across 7 bases. This CDR3 contains 14 residues. The V segment lost 4 bases and the J segment 8 bases; nucleotides outside the gene matches: 11. Germline V gene data show CDR1 as SGHDT and CDR2 as YYEEEE. The CDR3 here is CASSPIDRAREAFF. The CDR3 DNA reads as TGTGCCAGCAGCCCGATCGACAGGGCCCGGGAAGCTTTCTTT.

The V call is TRBV7-2, the J call TRBJ2-2; D might be TRBD1 (6 bases). The germline CDR1 and CDR2 sequences are SGHTA and FQGNSA. V lost 7 bases and J 1 base, leaving 19 bases between the germline ends. This CDR3 contains 17 residues. This CDR3 is CASTVGFRTENTGELFF. Written as DNA, the CDR3 is TGTGCCAGCACCGTAGGGTTCCGGACAGAGAACACCGGGGAGCTGTTTTTT.

A single count supports this clone. At one boundary the junction diverges from the germline segment, which might be a read error. The V gene is TRBV30, the J gene TRBJ2-6; D is unclear. The CDR3 runs to 19 residues. The V gene's germline CDR1 is GTSNPN and CDR2 SVGIG (reference sequence). The CDR3 spells CAWSAPRVLNYSRANVLTF. The CDR3 DNA reads as TGTGCCTGGAGTGCCCCCCGGGTCTTAAATTACTCTAGGGCCAACGTCCTGACTTTC.

This sequence joins TRBV11-2 and TRBJ2-7; 10 bases fit TRBD2. After removal of 9 bases from V and 3 bases from J, the junction contained 5 bases not matched to a gene. CDR1 SGHAT and CDR2 FQNNGV come from the germline V gene. The CDR3 is made up of 13 amino acids. In DNA, the CDR3 is TGTGCCAGGCCGGGACTAGCGATCTACGAGCAGTACTTC. The encoded protein is CARPGLAIYEQYF.

The J gene is TRBJ1-1, the V gene TRBV11-2; D gene unclear. The germline V gene has CDR1 SGHAT and CDR2 FQNNGV. Trimming pared 3 bases from V and 1 base from J, leaving 12 bases between. The CDR3 is 15 residues long. The chain's CDR3 is CASSFRGPSNTEAFF. The CDR3 coding sequence is TGTGCCAGCAGCTTTCGCGGACCCTCGAACACTGAAGCTTTCTTT.

This rearrangement joins TRBV5-1 to TRBJ2-6; D unclear. The V gene lost 1 base and the J gene lost 2 bases, with 7 bases spanning the gap. The CDR3 spans 15 residues. The germline V gene has CDR1 SGHRS and CDR2 YFSETQ. The CDR3 loop reads CASSLFPTGANVLTF. The CDR3 region has the DNA TGCGCCAGCAGCTTGTTTCCCACTGGGGCCAACGTCCTGACTTTC.

The rearrangement links TRBV5-8 to TRBJ1-4, with D maybe TRBD1 (6 bases). This CDR3 region has 16 residues. Per germline, CDR1 SGHTS and CDR2 YDEGEE. V was trimmed by 5 bases and J by 3 bases, leaving 17 bases between them. The CDR3 region is CASRRTGSAANEKLFF. As DNA, the CDR3 is TGTGCCAGCAGGCGAACAGGGTCCGCAGCTAATGAAAAACTGTTTTTT.

DNA of the CDR3: TGTGCCAGCAGTTATGGAAGGGCTCACGAGCAGTACTTC. Its protein product is CASSYGRAHEQYF. The rearrangement uses TRBV12-3 or TRBV12-4 and TRBJ2-7; D gene ambiguous. The V end lost 4 bases, the J end lost 5 bases, and 12 bases lay between the germline ends. The CDR3 is 13 residues long.

The V call is TRBV19, the J call TRBJ1-5; no reliable D call. In germline, CDR1 is LNHDA, CDR2 SQIVND (reference sequence). This CDR3 contains 12 residues. V gave up 5 bases and J gave up 4 bases, with 6 bases separating them. CDR3 amino acids: CASSGLNQPQHF. CDR3 sequence (DNA): TGTGCCAGTAGTGGGTTGAATCAGCCCCAGCATTTT. The full variable domain, in which reference TRBV19 and TRBJ1-5 provide the parts outside the CDR3, is DGGITQSPKYLFRKEGQNVTLSCEQNLNHDAMYWYRQDPGQGLRLIYYSQIVNDFQKGDIAEGYSVSREKKESFPLTVTSAQKNPTAFYLCASSGLNQPQHFGDGTRLSIL.

Regarding this clone: Other DNA sequences in this specimen translate into the identical CDR3. The chain has TRBV18 and TRBJ1-5; a weak D match, TRBD1 (5 bases). The V gene's germline CDR1 is KGHSH and CDR2 LQKENI. V was shortened by 2 bases and J by 4 bases, with 6 bases between the two germline ends. The CDR3 is 13 amino acids. CDR3 nucleotides: TGTGCCAGCTCACCAGACAGAAATCAGCCCCAGCATTTT. Amino acids: CASSPDRNQPQHF.

This clone has a single count. The chain carries TRBV19 and TRBJ2-3; D not certain. The CDR3 consists of 14 residues. Germline loops: CDR1 LNHDA, CDR2 SQIVND (reference sequence). Between the trimmed V and J ends, which lost 4 bases and 6 bases, there was a span of 14 bases. The CDR3 loop is CASSRRLVGDTQYF. The DNA of the CDR3 is TGTGCCAGTAGTAGAAGGTTGGTCGGGGATACGCAGTATTTT.

The CDR3 coding sequence is TGCGCCAGCAGAGCGGGACTAGCGGGCAATGAGCAGTTCTTC. This translates into CASRAGLAGNEQFF. The V and J genes are TRBV10-2 and TRBJ2-1, with TRBD2 identical over 12 bases. The CDR3 has 14 residues. Looked up from germline, CDR1 is WSHSY and CDR2 is SAAADI. V was clipped by 6 bases and J by 6 bases; unmatched bases: 3.

The chain carries TRBV6-2 or TRBV6-3 and TRBJ2-3; 8 positions match TRBD2. V was pared by 6 bases and J by 2 bases, with 7 bases of the junction left unmatched. Germline assignment: CDR1 MNHEY and CDR2 SVGEGT. This CDR3 contains 15 residues. For the CDR3, the DNA is TGTGCCAGCAGCCTTTTAGCGGGGCTCACAGATACGCAGTATTTT. Translating gives CASSLLAGLTDTQYF.